A selection of T cell receptor beta chains follows, all from one sample in a study of regulatory T cells in long-lasting Graves disease. In TCRdb, the multiplex PCR reads were re-called with MiXCR into one record per CDR3 protein. This sample has around 460,000 distinct CDR3 sequences, with 20% to 25% found just once. Sequencing was performed on peripheral blood mononuclear cells (PBMCs), taken when the disease was refractory, from a patient treated with antithyroid drugs. All receptors come from a female donor with Graves disease. Both conserved end residues are part of each CDR3. A D gene is named only where the DNA matches it firmly. Not every row has a clone size; where given, it reads once, few, many or a size class.

V gene	J gene	clone size	D gene	CDR3 DNA	CDR3 protein
TRBV11-2	TRBJ1-6	many	.	TGTGCCAGCAGCTTCCAGGCTGACGATTCACCCCTCCACTTT	CASSFQADDSPLHF
TRBV12-3/TRBV12-4	TRBJ2-7	many	.	TGTGCCAGCAGTTCTCAGGGTATCCCCTACGAGCAGTACTTC	CASSSQGIPYEQYF
TRBV2	TRBJ1-5	many	.	TGTGCCACCAAGGACAATGGCAATCAGCCCCAGCATTTT	CATKDNGNQPQHF
TRBV6-5	TRBJ2-7	.	TRBD2	TGTGCCAGCAGTTACCCAGGCCTAGCGGGAGACGAGCAGTACTTC	CASSYPGLAGDEQYF
TRBV9	TRBJ1-6	few	.	TGTGCCAGCAGCGTGGTCGGGGAGAATTCACCCCTCCACTTT	CASSVVGENSPLHF
TRBV15	TRBJ2-7	.	.	TGTGCCACCAGCAGAGGTCACGCAGGGTCCTACGAGCAGTACTTC	CATSRGHAGSYEQYF
TRBV6-1	TRBJ1-6	many	.	TGTGCCAGCAGGGGGCTCAGCAGTGCCGATTCACCCCTCCACTTT	CASRGLSSADSPLHF
TRBV9	TRBJ2-7	few	TRBD1	TGTGCCAGCAGCGCAACCGGGACAGGTTACTACGAGCAGTACTTC	CASSATGTGYYEQYF
TRBV20-1	TRBJ1-6	.	.	TGCAGTGCTAGAGTGGGGGTACGGCCACCCCTCCACTTT	CSARVGVRPPLHF
TRBV5-5	TRBJ2-5	.	TRBD2	TGTGCCAGCAGCCCGGGACTAGCGGGAGTTAGATTGGGAGAGACCCAGTACTTC	CASSPGLAGVRLGETQYF
TRBV28	TRBJ2-5	many	TRBD2	TGTGCCAGTTCGACTAGCGGGAGTCCGGAGACCCAGTACTTC	CASSTSGSPETQYF
TRBV28	TRBJ1-1	many	.	TGTGCCTGCTGGGGGGGAACTGAAGCTTTCTTT	CACWGGTEAFF
TRBV6-1	TRBJ2-7	many	TRBD1	TGTGCCAGCAGTGCGGGACAGGGTGAATCCTACGAGCAGTACTTC	CASSAGQGESYEQYF
TRBV5-4	TRBJ2-2	.	.	TGTGCCAGCAGCTTGGGGGGTGGGGAGCCGTTTTTT	CASSLGGGEPFF
TRBV6-1	TRBJ1-5	many	.	TGTGCCAGCAGAAATCCAAGCAATCAGCCCCAGCATTTT	CASRNPSNQPQHF
TRBV5-6	TRBJ1-1	.	.	TGTGCCAGCAGCATTGGACAAAGTGAAGCTTTCTTT	CASSIGQSEAFF
TRBV5-4	TRBJ1-1	few	.	TGTGCCAGCAGCTGGACAAGGGAAAGTGGGACTGAAGCTTTCTTT	CASSWTRESGTEAFF
TRBV15	TRBJ2-7	many	.	TGTGCCACCAGCAGAGATTGGGGCGAGCAGTACTTC	CATSRDWGEQYF
TRBV15	TRBJ2-7	.	TRBD2	TGTGCCACCAGCAGATCGCCGGGACTAGCCGGCGAGCAGTACTTC	CATSRSPGLAGEQYF
TRBV2	TRBJ2-7	many	TRBD2	TGTGCCAGCAGCCCAAGCGGGAGCTCCTACGAGCAGTACTTC	CASSPSGSSYEQYF
TRBV10-3	TRBJ2-5	.	TRBD2	TGTGCCATCAGTGTGTCGGGACTAGCGACACCCCAAGAGACCCAGTACTTC	CAISVSGLATPQETQYF
TRBV28	TRBJ1-5	many	.	TGTGCCAGCAGCCCATCGATTGATAGCAATCAGCCCCAGCATTTT	CASSPSIDSNQPQHF
TRBV6-2/TRBV6-3	TRBJ2-5	many	TRBD2	TGTGCCAGCAGTCCCCCGGGACTACTTATGGAGACCCAGTACTTC	CASSPPGLLMETQYF
TRBV28	TRBJ1-1	many	.	TGTGCCAGCAGCACCGGCGGTAGAAAGAACACTGAAGCTTTCTTT	CASSTGGRKNTEAFF
TRBV20-1	TRBJ2-7	.	TRBD1	TGCAGTGCCCGGGTCTTGGACAGGGAAGTCTACGAGCAGTACTTC	CSARVLDREVYEQYF
TRBV27	TRBJ2-3	few	TRBD2	TGTGCCAGCAGTACTGGACTAGTCGCCGGCCTGAACACAGATACGCAGTATTTT	CASSTGLVAGLNTDTQYF
TRBV28	TRBJ2-7	many	TRBD1	TGTGCCAGCAGTTCGCCCGGGACAGCCTATCCCCCCTACGAGCAGTACTTC	CASSSPGTAYPPYEQYF
TRBV20-1	TRBJ2-5	many	TRBD2	TGCAGTGCTAGCCCCGCACTAGCGGGGGAGCAAGAGACCCAGTACTTC	CSASPALAGEQETQYF
TRBV28	TRBJ2-5	many	.	TGTGCCAGCAGCAAGCTTGGTGGCCTCCAGAAAAGCCAGTACTTC	CASSKLGGLQKSQYF
TRBV28	TRBJ2-1	.	TRBD2	TGTGCCAGCAGTATCCACGGGGGGGCCCTCTACAATGAGCAGTTCTTC	CASSIHGGALYNEQFF
TRBV12-3/TRBV12-4	TRBJ2-7	.	.	TGTGCCAGCAGTTTGGTTAGGGACCGACCAAATTCTGCCTACGAGCAGTACTTC	CASSLVRDRPNSAYEQYF
TRBV30	TRBJ1-4	many	.	TGTGCCTGGAGTGTAGGGTCTGGTGAAAAACTGTTTTTT	CAWSVGSGEKLFF
TRBV12-3/TRBV12-4	TRBJ1-6	many	TRBD1	TGTGCCAGCAGTTCGTCAGGGGGCGGCTCACCCCTCCACTTT	CASSSSGGGSPLHF
TRBV29-1	TRBJ1-2	many	.	TGCAGCGGAAGGCCATTATCAGGCTATGGCTACACCTTC	CSGRPLSGYGYTF
TRBV28	TRBJ2-1	few	.	TGTGCCAGCAGTCCCCTCGGAGGTGGCGGTTACTCCTACAATGAGCAGTTCTTC	CASSPLGGGGYSYNEQFF
TRBV28	TRBJ2-7	.	TRBD1	TGTGCCAGTTTCGATGCCCAGGGGGTCCCTAATTACGAGCAGTACTTC	CASFDAQGVPNYEQYF
TRBV24-1	TRBJ1-2	many	TRBD1	TGTGCCACTTCTCCCGGGACAGGGGGAAACTATGGCTACACCTTC	CATSPGTGGNYGYTF
TRBV5-1	TRBJ1-1	.	.	TGCGCCAGCAGCTTGGTTGGGGGGCGAGTCGCTTTCTTT	CASSLVGGRVAFF
TRBV3-1	TRBJ2-5	many	TRBD1	TGTGCCAGCAGCCCAACAGGGGACGAGACCCAGTACTTC	CASSPTGDETQYF
TRBV12-3/TRBV12-4	TRBJ2-7	many	TRBD2	TGTGCCAGCAGTTTCGGACTAGCGGAGACTACGCAGCAGTACTTC	CASSFGLAETTQQYF
TRBV6-5	TRBJ2-7	.	TRBD1	TGTGCCAGCAGTTACGGGGACAGGAGCTCCTACGAGCAGTACTTC	CASSYGDRSSYEQYF
TRBV6-1	TRBJ2-7	few	TRBD1	TGTGCCAGCAGGACCGAACAGGGGGGATCCTACGAGCAGTACTTC	CASRTEQGGSYEQYF
TRBV6-5	TRBJ2-5	.	TRBD2	TGTGCCAGCAGTTACGGGACTAGCGGGAGTGCGGCCCCAGAGACCCAGTACTTC	CASSYGTSGSAAPETQYF
TRBV12-3/TRBV12-4	TRBJ2-2	.	.	TGTGCCAGCAGTTTTACACTGAACACCGGGGAGCTGTTTTTT	CASSFTLNTGELFF
TRBV5-1	TRBJ2-7	.	TRBD1	TGCGCCAGCAGCTTGGACCACAGGGGGTACGAGCAGTACTTC	CASSLDHRGYEQYF
TRBV5-6	TRBJ2-7	.	.	TGTGCCAGCAGCGGAGGTGGGGTGGACTACGAGCAGTACTTC	CASSGGGVDYEQYF
TRBV6-5	TRBJ2-7	once	.	TGTGCCCGCAGTTACTCGATAAGGGACGGACACTACGAGCAGTACTTC	CARSYSIRDGHYEQYF
TRBV6-2/TRBV6-3	TRBJ1-3	few	.	TGTGCCAGCTCTTCATTCGAGGGTGGAAACACCATATATTTT	CASSSFEGGNTIYF
TRBV15	TRBJ1-4	many	TRBD1	TGTGCCACCAGCAGAACCCGACAGGGAGGGGAAAAACTGTTTTTT	CATSRTRQGGEKLFF
TRBV3-1	TRBJ1-2	.	TRBD1	TGTGCCAGCAGCCAAGATCAGGGGGCGCGTGGCTACACCTTC	CASSQDQGARGYTF
TRBV7-2	TRBJ2-4	few	.	TGTGCCAGCAGCTTAGATCATCTTCAGTACTTC	CASSLDHLQYF
TRBV5-1	TRBJ1-5	.	TRBD1	TGCGCCAGCAGCTCCGGGGGGACAGGTGATCAGCCCCAGCATTTT	CASSSGGTGDQPQHF
TRBV28	TRBJ1-5	many	.	TGTGCCAGCAGTAAATTAGGGGACTTTAATAGCAATCAGCCCCAGCATTTT	CASSKLGDFNSNQPQHF
TRBV2	TRBJ1-5	many	.	TGTGCCAGCAGTGAGGACAGTAGCAATCAGCCCCAGCATTTT	CASSEDSSNQPQHF